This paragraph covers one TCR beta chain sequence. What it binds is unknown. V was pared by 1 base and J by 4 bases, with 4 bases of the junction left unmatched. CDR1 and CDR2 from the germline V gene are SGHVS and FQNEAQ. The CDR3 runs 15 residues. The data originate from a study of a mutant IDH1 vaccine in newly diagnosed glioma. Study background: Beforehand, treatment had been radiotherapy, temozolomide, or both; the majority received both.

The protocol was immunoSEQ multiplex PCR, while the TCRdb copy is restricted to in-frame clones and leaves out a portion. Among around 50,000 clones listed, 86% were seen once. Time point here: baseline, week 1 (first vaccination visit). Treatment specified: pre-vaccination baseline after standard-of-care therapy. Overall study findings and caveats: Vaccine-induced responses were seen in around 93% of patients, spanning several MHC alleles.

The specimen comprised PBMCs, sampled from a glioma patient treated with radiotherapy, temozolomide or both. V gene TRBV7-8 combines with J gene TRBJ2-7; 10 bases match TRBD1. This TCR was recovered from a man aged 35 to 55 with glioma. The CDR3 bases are TGTGCCAGCAGCTTAGTTGGGACAGGGGCGTACGAGCAGTACTTC. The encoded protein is CASSLVGTGAYEQYF.